Below, one T cell receptor beta chain is given with its context. The table came from immunoSEQ multiplex PCR; TCRdb's copy has only in-frame clones and leaves some out. The sample yields fewer than 65,000 clones, roughly nine tenths seen once. This entry comes from a study of T cell clones after liver transplantation. There are 14 residues in the CDR3. CDR1 is MNHNS and CDR2 is SASEGT in the germline V gene. The J segment lost 7 bases and the V segment lost 2 bases, leaving 4 bases of the junction unmatched. Specimen: CD8+ T cells from blood, collected 12 months after liver transplant. The TCR was taken from a human patient who received a liver transplant. Some T cells could come from the graft donor. V usage is TRBV6-1 and J usage is TRBJ1-2; the match to TRBD1 covers 10 bases. The CDR3 region has the DNA TGTGCCAGCAGTGAACGGGACAGGGGTGCTGGCTACACCTTC. This codes for CASSERDRGAGYTF.